Listed here are 26 T cell receptor beta chains from one sample, sequenced in a study of cytomegalovirus exposure and HLA in healthy donors. Assay: immunoSEQ multiplex PCR; the TCRdb copy retains only in-frame clones and omits some. The repertoire holds 220,000 or so clones, with roughly 84% as singletons. Sequencing used PBMCs. Every receptor here comes from a young woman in good health and CMV-seropositive.

The rearrangement uses TRBV5-6 and TRBJ1-1; the D is unclear. V was cut by 1 base and J by 4 bases, with 11 bases left in between. The CDR3 extends over 14 amino acids. From germline, CDR1 is SGHDT and CDR2 YYEEEE. For the CDR3, the DNA is TGTGCCAGCAGCTTGAAAGGTACGGGCACTGAAGCTTTCTTT. It translates to CASSLKGTGTEAFF.

The chain employs TRBV14 and TRBJ2-7; possibly TRBD1 or TRBD2 for D (5 bases each). Germline V gene data show CDR1 as SGHDN and CDR2 as FVKESK. CDR3 length equals 12 residues. Trimming stripped 2 bases from V and 5 bases from J, with 7 bases between. The chain's CDR3 is CASSQRGHEQYF. The CDR3, as DNA: TGTGCCAGCAGCCAACGGGGCCACGAGCAGTACTTC. Drawing the rest from reference TRBV14 and TRBJ2-7, the complete variable domain is EAGVTQFPSHSVIEKGQTVTLRCDPISGHDNLYWYRRVMGKEIKFLLHFVKESKQDESGMPNNRFLAERTGGTYSTLKVQPAELEDSGVYFCASSQRGHEQYFGPGTRLTVT.

CDR3 in amino acids: CASSLGVQGYEQFF. In DNA, the CDR3 is TGCGCCAGCAGCTTGGGGGTCCAGGGCTATGAGCAGTTCTTC. The chain combines TRBV5-1 with TRBJ2-1; maybe TRBD1 (5 bases). This CDR3 has 14 residues. From germline, CDR1 is SGHRS and CDR2 YFSETQ. The V and J ends lost 0 bases and 8 bases respectively, with 12 bases between them.

This clone was counted once. The identical CDR3 is also encoded by other nucleotide sequences in the sample. The CDR3 region is CASSLNTEAFF. As DNA, the CDR3 is TGTGCCAGCTCCCTGAACACTGAAGCTTTCTTT. The chain uses TRBV5-6 and TRBJ1-1; D is ambiguous. Trimming pared 7 bases from V and 0 bases from J, leaving 4 bases between. The CDR3 contains 11 residues. Germline V gene sequence: CDR1 SGHDT, CDR2 YYEEEE. The full variable domain, rest sourced from reference TRBV5-6 and TRBJ1-1, is DAGVTQSPTHLIKTRGQQVTLRCSPKSGHDTVSWYQQALGQGPQFIFQYYEEEERQRGNFPDRFSGHQFPNYSSELNVNALLLGDSALYLCASSLNTEAFFGQGTRLTVV.

As for this clone: A much larger clone differs by one base, so this may be a read error. The identical CDR3 is also encoded by other nucleotide sequences in the sample. The chain has TRBV13 and TRBJ1-5, with 7 bases identical to TRBD1. This CDR3 contains 13 residues. V was clipped by 5 bases and J by 6 bases; unmatched bases: 4. Germline V gene lookup returns CDR1 PRHDT and CDR2 FYEKMQ (reference sequence). DNA for the CDR3: TGTGCCAGCAGCCGAGGGGGCGCTCAGCCCCAGCATTTT. It specifies CASSRGGAQPQHF.

Comments on this clone: A junction end diverges from the germline sequence, so it may reflect a read error. The V gene is TRBV20-1, the J gene TRBJ2-1; D is uncertain. Germline-derived CDR1 and CDR2 are DFQATT and SNEGSKA (reference sequence). This CDR3 contains 11 residues. CDR3 bases: TGCAGTGCTAGCTCCCACAATGAGCAGTTCTTC. Translating it yields CSASSHNEQFF.

This chain connects TRBV9 to TRBJ1-2, with TRBD1 matching over 7 bases. The J segment lost 5 bases and the V segment lost 3 bases, leaving 4 bases of the junction unmatched. The length of the CDR3 is 13 residues. Looked up from germline, CDR1 is SGDLS and CDR2 is YYNGEE. CDR3 sequence (DNA): TGTGCCAGCAGCGGCGACAGGGCATATGGCTACACCTTC. Translating it yields CASSGDRAYGYTF.

The chain is built from TRBV5-1 and TRBJ2-7, with 9 positions matching TRBD2. V shed 4 bases and J 6 bases; nucleotides not matched to a gene: 11. The germline gives CDR1 SGHRS, CDR2 YFSETQ. The CDR3 loop spans 15 amino acids. The CDR3 DNA sequence: TGCGCCAGCAGCGGCCCGGGACTAGCTCCGTCCGAGCAGTACTTC. Protein sequence: CASSGPGLAPSEQYF.

The rearrangement links TRBV27 to TRBJ2-5; possibly TRBD1 for D (6 bases). With 6 bases removed from V and 5 bases from J, the gap between germline ends came to 16 bases. Germline values: CDR1 MNHEY, CDR2 SMNVEV (reference sequence). This CDR3 is 14 amino acids long. DNA for the CDR3: TGTGCCAGCAGCCTTGATACAGGGTCGGAGACCCAGTACTTC. It codes for CASSLDTGSETQYF.

This chain links TRBV25-1 with TRBJ1-2; no reliable D call. The ends were cut back, 6 bases at V and 6 bases at J, with 8 bases in the middle. The length of the CDR3 is 11 residues. Germline V gene lookup returns CDR1 MGHDK and CDR2 SYGVNS. The CDR3 is CASRRHDGYTF. The CDR3 DNA sequence: TGTGCCAGCAGGCGGCACGATGGCTACACCTTC.

This clone has only one observation. The V gene is TRBV9, the J gene TRBJ2-7, with 7 bases matching TRBD1. V shed 4 bases, J shed 3 bases, and the junction held 7 bases outside the gene matches. Germline CDR1 SGDLS, CDR2 YYNGEE. The CDR3 is made up of 14 amino acids. The CDR3 protein is CASSPPGQNYEQYF. CDR3 DNA: TGTGCCAGCAGCCCGCCGGGACAGAACTACGAGCAGTACTTC. The entire variable domain, with the rest obtained from reference TRBV9 and TRBJ2-7, is as follows: DSGVTQTPKHLITATGQRVTLRCSPRSGDLSVYWYQQSLDQGLQFLIQYYNGEERAKGNILERFSAQQFPDLHSELNLSSLELGDSALYFCASSPPGQNYEQYFGPGTRLTVT.

In DNA form, the CDR3 reads TGTGCCACCAGCAGTGACAGGGTGACCACCGGGGAGCTGTTTTTT. Encoded protein: CATSSDRVTTGELFF. This rearrangement joins TRBV15 to TRBJ2-2, with 7 bases aligning to TRBD1. V shed 3 bases and J 4 bases; nucleotides not matched to a gene: 5. In germline, CDR1 is LNHNV, CDR2 YYDKDF (reference sequence). This CDR3 region has 15 residues.

This clone was seen a handful of times. This rearrangement joins TRBV2 to TRBJ2-5; D unresolved. There are 15 residues in the CDR3. Germline V lookup: CDR1 SNHLY, CDR2 FYNNEI. Trimming cost V 1 base and J 5 bases, with 14 bases left between them. CDR3 nucleotides: TGTGCCAGCAGTGAAGTGTTTGGACGTTTGGAGACCCAGTACTTC. Residues: CASSEVFGRLETQYF.

V is TRBV5-1 and J is TRBJ2-1; D perhaps matches TRBD1 (6 bases). This CDR3 has 15 residues. V was trimmed by 3 bases and J by 1 base, leaving 11 bases between them. The germline V gene encodes CDR1 SGHRS and CDR2 YFSETQ. The CDR3 here is CASSSQTGSYNEQFF. The CDR3 DNA sequence: TGCGCCAGCAGCTCACAGACAGGATCCTACAATGAGCAGTTCTTC.

The table lists this clone with a count of one. This sequence joins TRBV28 and TRBJ2-7; no reliable D call. The V gene lost 5 bases and the J gene lost 0 bases, with 23 bases spanning the gap. The CDR3 runs to 18 residues. Germline-derived CDR1 and CDR2 are MDHEN and SYDVKM. The CDR3: CASSPPPFRAKSSYEQYF. The CDR3 DNA follows: TGTGCCAGCAGTCCCCCCCCTTTTCGCGCAAAGAGCTCCTACGAGCAGTACTTC.

This clone appeared a few times. This chain connects TRBV28 to TRBJ2-7, with 7 nucleotides matching TRBD2. Per germline, CDR1 MDHEN and CDR2 SYDVKM. This CDR3 spans 14 amino acids. The J segment lost 6 bases and the V segment lost 11 bases, leaving 16 bases of the junction unmatched. The DNA for the CDR3 is TGTGCCTCTTCCCTGTGGCGGGAGAGTGGCGAGCAGTACTTC. It yields the protein CASSLWRESGEQYF.

V and J are TRBV30 and TRBJ1-2; possibly TRBD1 for D (5 bases). The germline CDR1 and CDR2 sequences are GTSNPN and SVGIG (reference sequence). The V gene lost 0 bases and the J gene lost 5 bases, with 13 bases spanning the gap. The length of the CDR3 is 14 residues. The CDR3 nucleotides read TGTGCCTGGAGTGTACTTAGGGGACTTTATGGCTACACCTTC. It translates to CAWSVLRGLYGYTF.

The chain uses TRBV30 and TRBJ2-1, with 11 positions matching TRBD2. CDR1 and CDR2 from the germline V gene are GTSNPN and SVGIG (reference sequence). The V and J ends lost 3 bases and 7 bases, in that order; junction bases with no gene match: 11. The CDR3 runs 16 residues. CDR3 in amino acids: CAWSGLAGGPGNEQFF. As DNA, the CDR3 is TGTGCCTGGAGCGGATTAGCGGGAGGGCCGGGTAATGAGCAGTTCTTC.

The V gene is TRBV7-3, the J gene TRBJ2-1, with TRBD2 matching over 10 bases. The CDR3 runs to 19 residues. The ends lost 4 bases at V and 3 bases at J; junction bases unmatched: 15. The germline V gene encodes CDR1 SGHTA and CDR2 FQGTGA. CDR3 in DNA: TGTGCCAGCAGCTCCTATCAAGGGGTACTAGCGGGACACTACAATGAGCAGTTCTTC. This encodes CASSSYQGVLAGHYNEQFF.

The genes are TRBV30 and TRBJ1-1; no clear D gene. Trimming removed 1 base from V and 0 bases from J, with 15 bases in between. The germline gives CDR1 GTSNPN, CDR2 SVGIG (reference sequence). CDR3 length equals 16 residues. The CDR3 sequence is CAWSAFSLSMNTEAFF. CDR3 DNA sequence: TGTGCCTGGAGTGCCTTTTCCCTGAGCATGAACACTGAAGCTTTCTTT. The entire variable domain, with the rest obtained from reference TRBV30 and TRBJ1-1, is as follows: SQTIHQWPATLVQPVGSPLSLECTVEGTSNPNLYWYRQAAGRGLQLLFYSVGIGQISSEVPQNLSASRPQDRQFILSSKKLLLSDSGFYLCAWSAFSLSMNTEAFFGQGTRLTVV.

V usage is TRBV27 and J usage is TRBJ1-4, with D perhaps TRBD1 (5 bases). The CDR3 is 14 amino acids. Between the trimmed V and J ends, which lost 6 bases and 7 bases, there was a span of 15 bases. Germline V gene data show CDR1 as MNHEY and CDR2 as SMNVEV (reference sequence). CDR3 sequence: CASRTGLRGEKLFF. The CDR3 nucleotides read TGTGCCAGCAGAACGGGACTCCGAGGTGAAAAACTGTTTTTT.

This clone was seen just once. CDR3: CASRGGVEAFF. CDR3 nucleotides: TGTGCCAGCAGGGGCGGAGTAGAAGCTTTCTTT. The chain has TRBV25-1 and TRBJ1-1; D uncertain. The CDR3 has 11 residues. V was shortened by 6 bases and J by 8 bases, with 10 bases between the two germline ends. CDR1 MGHDK and CDR2 SYGVNS come from the germline V gene.

The chain recombines TRBV4-1 with TRBJ2-1, with no clear D. Germline CDR1 and CDR2: MGHRA and YSYEKL. Trimming left V 1 base short and J 15 bases short, with 10 bases between. This CDR3 has 11 residues. CDR3 sequence (DNA): TGCGCCAGCAGCCAAGCAGTCCGCCGGTTCTTC. Its translation: CASSQAVRRFF.

In this sample, this clone turned up once. The chain uses TRBV30 and TRBJ2-3, with 8 bases lining up with TRBD1. This CDR3 is 15 amino acids long. J gave up 4 bases and V 0 bases, and 6 bases lay outside the gene matches. Looked up from germline, CDR1 is GTSNPN and CDR2 is SVGIG (reference sequence). The chain's CDR3 is CAWSVPTGDPDTQYF. The CDR3 DNA reads TGTGCCTGGAGTGTCCCGACAGGGGACCCAGATACGCAGTATTTT.

DNA for the CDR3: TGTGCCAGCAGCTTAGTTGCAGGGGGCGGCCAGCCCCAGCATTTT. It encodes CASSLVAGGGQPQHF. V is TRBV7-6 and J is TRBJ1-5; 8 bases are a match to TRBD1. Trimming at V came to 1 base and at J to 7 bases, leaving 6 bases not matched to a gene. The CDR3 spans 15 residues. Germline V gene data show CDR1 as SGHVS and CDR2 as FNYEAQ.

The count of this clone is one. The chain employs TRBV7-9 and TRBJ1-3; no clear D. CDR1 and CDR2 (germline): SEHNR, FQNEAQ (reference sequence). Trimming stripped 5 bases from V and 0 bases from J, with 5 bases between. The CDR3 runs to 13 residues. CDR3 coding DNA: TGTGCCAGCAGCGTGAGCTCTGGAAACACCATATATTTT. Its protein product is CASSVSSGNTIYF.